This T cell receptor beta chain was found in a study of blood T cell repertoires in COVID-19. Data came from immunoSEQ multiplex PCR; TCRdb stores just in-frame clones and leaves some out. The table has about 480,000 clones, about 89% seen once. The germline V and J ends were trimmed by 0 bases and 3 bases, with 11 bases remaining between them. This CDR3 has 15 residues. CDR1 and CDR2 (germline): SGHNT, YYREEE (reference sequence). Sequencing used peripheral blood. This sequence joins TRBV5-4 and TRBJ2-3; D remains unclear. This clonotype was obtained from a woman aged 30 to 39 with acute or convalescent COVID-19. The DNA of the CDR3 is TGTGCCAGCAGCTTGGTTCCGCTTCGGACAGATACGCAGTATTTT. It encodes CASSLVPLRTDTQYF.